The clone carrying this T cell receptor beta chain has at least ten counts. This entry comes from a study of T cells after yellow fever vaccination. CDR1 and CDR2 (germline): DFQATT, SNEGSKA (reference sequence). The CDR3 length is 16 residues. Trimming shortened V by 6 bases and J by 10 bases, and 29 bases separated the two germline ends. For TCR, cDNA came from 5'RACE template switching, which added a universal primer site and UMIs. MiXCR, applied by TCRdb to the 5' RACE reads, yields one record per CDR3 protein. The table lists about 260,000 distinct CDR3 sequences, around 3.5% of them singletons. This material consisted of PBMCs, taken 15 days after the yellow fever booster vaccination. The V call is TRBV20-1, the J call TRBJ2-3; D is tentatively TRBD1 or TRBD2 (7 bases each). This receptor was obtained from a man younger than 30 who received the YFV17D yellow fever vaccine. The CDR3 here is CSAKMAGGARPTSQYF. CDR3 nucleotide sequence: TGCAGTGCGAAGATGGCAGGGGGGGCCCGACCCACTTCGCAGTATTTT.